This T cell receptor beta chain was found in a study of T-cell reconstitution after alpha-beta-depleted transplantation in children. Trimming stripped 4 bases from V and 9 bases from J, with 10 bases between. The CDR3 has 11 amino acids. The V gene's germline CDR1 is SQVTM and CDR2 ANQGSEA. Unique molecular identifiers were incorporated during preparation of the TCRbeta library. TCRdb recomputed calls from the PCR reads with MiXCR, one row per CDR3 protein. Of over 400,000 distinct CDR3 sequences listed, under 15% were seen once; the top ten hold around 5.8%. The receptor's source is a human donor who donated a stem cell graft to a child with combined immunodeficiency. The genes are TRBV29-1 and TRBJ2-1; no reliable D call. This material consisted of PBMCs from the stem cell graft donor, taken from the stem cell graft. The CDR3, as DNA: TGCAGCGTTGTAAGCCCCAGTGAGCAGTTCTTC. This gives the protein CSVVSPSEQFF.